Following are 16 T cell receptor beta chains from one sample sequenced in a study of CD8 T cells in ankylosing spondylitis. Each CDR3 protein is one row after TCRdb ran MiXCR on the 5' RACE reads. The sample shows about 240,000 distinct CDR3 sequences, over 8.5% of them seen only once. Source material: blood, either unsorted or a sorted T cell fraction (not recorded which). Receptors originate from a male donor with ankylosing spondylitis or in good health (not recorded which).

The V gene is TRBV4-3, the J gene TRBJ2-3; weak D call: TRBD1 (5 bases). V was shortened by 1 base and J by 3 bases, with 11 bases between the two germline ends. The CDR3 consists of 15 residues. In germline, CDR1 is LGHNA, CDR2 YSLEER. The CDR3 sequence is CASSQGSGITDTQYF. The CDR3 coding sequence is TGCGCCAGCAGCCAAGGTTCAGGGATTACAGATACGCAGTATTTT.

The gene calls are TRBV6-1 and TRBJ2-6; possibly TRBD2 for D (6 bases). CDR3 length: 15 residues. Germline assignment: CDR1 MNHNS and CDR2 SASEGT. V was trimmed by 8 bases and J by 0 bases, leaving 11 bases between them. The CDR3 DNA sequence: TGTGCCAGCGGAGGGACCTACTCTGGGGCCAACGTCCTGACTTTC. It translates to CASGGTYSGANVLTF.

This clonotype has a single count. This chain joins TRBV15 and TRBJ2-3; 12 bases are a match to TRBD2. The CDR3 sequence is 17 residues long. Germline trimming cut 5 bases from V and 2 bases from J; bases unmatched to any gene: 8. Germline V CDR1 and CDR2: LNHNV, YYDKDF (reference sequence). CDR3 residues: CATSGFGTSGLTDTQYF. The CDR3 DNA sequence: TGTGCCACCAGCGGGTTCGGGACTAGCGGGCTCACAGATACGCAGTATTTT.

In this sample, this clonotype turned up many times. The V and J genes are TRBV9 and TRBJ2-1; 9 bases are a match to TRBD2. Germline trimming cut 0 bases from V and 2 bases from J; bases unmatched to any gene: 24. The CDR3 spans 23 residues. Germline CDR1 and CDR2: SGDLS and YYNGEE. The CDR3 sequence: CASSVGAKRFGTSGSITYNEQFF. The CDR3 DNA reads TGTGCCAGCAGCGTAGGGGCGAAAAGGTTCGGAACTAGCGGGTCTATTACCTACAATGAGCAGTTCTTC.

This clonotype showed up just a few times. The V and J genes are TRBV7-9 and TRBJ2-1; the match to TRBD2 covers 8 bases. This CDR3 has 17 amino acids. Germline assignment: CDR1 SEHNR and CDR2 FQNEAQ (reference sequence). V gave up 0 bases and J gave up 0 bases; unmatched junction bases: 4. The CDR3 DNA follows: TGTGCCAGCAGCTTAGCTCGGGCGGGAGGCTCCTACAATGAGCAGTTCTTC. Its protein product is CASSLARAGGSYNEQFF.

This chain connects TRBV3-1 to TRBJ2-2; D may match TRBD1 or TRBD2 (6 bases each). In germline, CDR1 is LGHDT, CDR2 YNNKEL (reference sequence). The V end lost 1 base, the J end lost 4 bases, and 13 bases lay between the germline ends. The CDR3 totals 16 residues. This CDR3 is CASSQGGAGTTGELFF. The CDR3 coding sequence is TGTGCCAGCAGCCAAGGGGGGGCAGGGACCACCGGGGAGCTGTTTTTT.

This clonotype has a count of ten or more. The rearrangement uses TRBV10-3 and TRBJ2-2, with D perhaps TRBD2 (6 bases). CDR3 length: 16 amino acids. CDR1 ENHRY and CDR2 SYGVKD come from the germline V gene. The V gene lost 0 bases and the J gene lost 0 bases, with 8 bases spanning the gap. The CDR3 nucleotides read TGTGCCATCAGTGAGTCAGGCGGGGCGAACACCGGGGAGCTGTTTTTT. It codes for CAISESGGANTGELFF.

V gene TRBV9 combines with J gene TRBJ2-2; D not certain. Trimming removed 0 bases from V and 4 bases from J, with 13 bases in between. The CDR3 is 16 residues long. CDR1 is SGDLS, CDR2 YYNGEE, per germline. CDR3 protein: CASSVGERPSTGELFF. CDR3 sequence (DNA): TGTGCCAGCAGCGTAGGAGAAAGACCAAGCACCGGGGAGCTGTTTTTT.

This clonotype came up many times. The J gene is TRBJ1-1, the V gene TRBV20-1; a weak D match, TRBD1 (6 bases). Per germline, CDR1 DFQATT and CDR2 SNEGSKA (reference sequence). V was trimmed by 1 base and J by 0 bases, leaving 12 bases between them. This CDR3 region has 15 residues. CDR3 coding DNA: TGCAGTGCTAGAGTTGGGGGGCCGGTGAACACTGAAGCTTTCTTT. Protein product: CSARVGGPVNTEAFF.

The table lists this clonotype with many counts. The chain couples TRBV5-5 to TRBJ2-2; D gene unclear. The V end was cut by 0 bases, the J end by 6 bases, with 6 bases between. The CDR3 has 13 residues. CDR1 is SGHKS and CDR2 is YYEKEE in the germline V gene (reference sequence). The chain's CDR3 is CASSLETPGELFF. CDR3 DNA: TGTGCCAGCAGCTTGGAGACTCCCGGGGAGCTGTTTTTT. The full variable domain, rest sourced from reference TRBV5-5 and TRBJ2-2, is DAGVTQSPTHLIKTRGQQVTLRCSPISGHKSVSWYQQVLGQGPQFIFQYYEKEERGRGNFPDRFSARQFPNYSSELNVNALLLGDSALYLCASSLETPGELFFGEGSRLTVL.

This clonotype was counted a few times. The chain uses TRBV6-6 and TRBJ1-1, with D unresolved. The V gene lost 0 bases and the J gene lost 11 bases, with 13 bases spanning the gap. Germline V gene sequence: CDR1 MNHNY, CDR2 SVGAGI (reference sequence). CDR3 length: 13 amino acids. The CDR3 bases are TGTGCCAGCAGTTACTCCCAAGGAGAGGAGGCTTTCTTT. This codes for CASSYSQGEEAFF.

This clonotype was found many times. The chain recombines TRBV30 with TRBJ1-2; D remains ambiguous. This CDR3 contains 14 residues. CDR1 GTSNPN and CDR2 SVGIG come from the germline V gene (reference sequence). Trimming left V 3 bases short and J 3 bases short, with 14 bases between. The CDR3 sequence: CAWRPDGPYYGYTF. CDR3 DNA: TGTGCCTGGAGGCCCGACGGGCCCTACTATGGCTACACCTTC.

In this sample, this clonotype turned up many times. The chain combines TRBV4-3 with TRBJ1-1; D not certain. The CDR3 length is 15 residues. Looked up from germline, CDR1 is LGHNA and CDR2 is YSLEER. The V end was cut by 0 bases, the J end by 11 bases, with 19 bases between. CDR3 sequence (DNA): TGCGCCAGCAGCCAAGATCGGGAAGGGCCCGGGTGGGCTTTCTTT. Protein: CASSQDREGPGWAFF.

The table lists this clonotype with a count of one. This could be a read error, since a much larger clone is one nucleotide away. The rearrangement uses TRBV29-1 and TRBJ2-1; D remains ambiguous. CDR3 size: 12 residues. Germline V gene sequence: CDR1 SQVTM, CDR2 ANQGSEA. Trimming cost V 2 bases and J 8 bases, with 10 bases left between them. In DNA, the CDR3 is TGCAGCGTTGAACACACGGATCATGAGCAGTTCTTC. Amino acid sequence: CSVEHTDHEQFF.

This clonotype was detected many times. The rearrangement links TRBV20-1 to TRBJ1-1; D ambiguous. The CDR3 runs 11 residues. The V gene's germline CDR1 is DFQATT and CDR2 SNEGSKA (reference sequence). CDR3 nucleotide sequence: TGCAGCTGCTACGGCCAACCTGAAGCTTTCTTT. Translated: CSCYGQPEAFF.

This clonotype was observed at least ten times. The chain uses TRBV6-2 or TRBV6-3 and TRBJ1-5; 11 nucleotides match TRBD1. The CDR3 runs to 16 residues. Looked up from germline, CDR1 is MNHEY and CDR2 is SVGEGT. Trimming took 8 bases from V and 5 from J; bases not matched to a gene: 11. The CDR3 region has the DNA TGTGCCAGCGGGACCTTGGACAGGGGGCGAGATCAGCCCCAGCATTTT. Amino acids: CASGTLDRGRDQPQHF.